The clone carrying this T cell receptor beta chain was detected many times. The antigen is unknown. CDR3 length equals 14 residues. The germline gives CDR1 SEHNR, CDR2 FQNEAQ (reference sequence). Trimming removed 2 bases from V and 3 bases from J, with 10 bases in between. Amplification of the TCR beta CDR3 regions used RNA transcripts (as template). First-round RT-PCR used HTBI primers; second-round multiplex PCR followed. Each CDR3 protein is one row after TCRdb ran MiXCR on the multiplex PCR reads. The table lists approximately 460,000 distinct CDR3 sequences, over 13% of them singletons. The source of the PBMCs was around 10 ml of fresh peripheral blood. These data come from a study of Graves' ophthalmopathy and Graves' hyperthyroidism. Overall study results and limits: The model predicted ophthalmopathy progression with around 70% sensitivity and under 75% specificity. A majority of expanded thyroid clonotypes exceeding 0.001 frequency were likewise present in blood.

Sample: blood. The rearrangement joins TRBV7-9 to TRBJ1-2; TRBD1 might be the D (6 bases). This TCR was recovered from a woman younger than 45 with Graves' ophthalmopathy. The chain's CDR3 is CASSLLRQDYGYTF. The CDR3 DNA reads TGTGCCAGCAGCTTACTCAGACAGGACTATGGCTACACCTTC.